This is a list of T cell receptor beta chains from one sample in a study of T cell responses to AZD1222 COVID-19 vaccine. Here immunoSEQ multiplex PCR was the method, and the copy in TCRdb shows in-frame clones only, minus some. The sample lists more than 110,000 clones, more than 85% seen once, with around 3.6% in the top ten. The specimen comprised peripheral blood, sampled on day 0 of AZD1222 vaccination. These receptors came from an adult in good health. The CDR3 runs from the conserved cysteine through the conserved F or W. The D gene is left open where the match is weak. Clone size appears in some rows only: once, few, many, or a class for an expanded clone.

>TRBD2|NA|TRBJ2-3|TRBV2
TGTGCCAGCAGTGAAATGCGGCGGGGGTTCACAGATACGCAGTATTTT
CASSEMRRGFTDTQYF
>NA|NA|TRBJ2-1|TRBV6-2/TRBV6-3
TGTGCCAGCAGTCAGGGTCAATCCTACAATGAGCAGTTCTTC
CASSQGQSYNEQFF
>TRBD2|NA|TRBJ2-3|TRBV12-3/TRBV12-4
TGTGCCAGCAGTTTAAGACTAGCCGCGCAGTATTTT
CASSLRLAAQYF
>TRBD2|NA|TRBJ2-5|TRBV2
TGTGCCATGCGAGGGCTAGCGGGAGGGCCGGGAGAGACCCAGTACTTC
CAMRGLAGGPGETQYF
>NA|NA|TRBJ2-7|TRBV9
TGTGCCAGCAGCGCGAGTGGATGGACGGATACCTACGAGCAGTACTTC
CASSASGWTDTYEQYF
>NA|NA|TRBJ2-1|TRBV5-4
TGTGCCAGCAGCTTGGAGCCAGGGAGGAACAATGAGCAGTTCTTC
CASSLEPGRNNEQFF
>TRBD1|NA|TRBJ2-7|TRBV5-1
TGCGCCAGCAGCTTGAGGGCGCGGGGACAGGGAGGCGAGCAGTACTTC
CASSLRARGQGGEQYF
>TRBD1|many|TRBJ1-2|TRBV7-9
TGTGCCAGCAGCCCTTTGGGACAGATCTATGGCTACACCTTC
CASSPLGQIYGYTF
>NA|once|TRBJ2-1|TRBV5-1
TGCGCCAGCGGGTGGGGGAATGAGCAGTTCTTC
CASGWGNEQFF
>NA|NA|TRBJ2-1|TRBV11-2
TGTGCCAGCAGCTTAGTTTGGTACAATGAGCAGTTCTTC
CASSLVWYNEQFF
>NA|once|TRBJ2-7|TRBV23-1
TGCGCCAGAAAGACAGTCCGGGGGCAGTACTTC
CARKTVRGQYF
>NA|NA|TRBJ2-5|TRBV6-2/TRBV6-3
TGTGCCAGCAGTTACCTGGGCAGGGGAGAGACCCAGTACTTC
CASSYLGRGETQYF
>NA|once|TRBJ2-7|TRBV7-8
TGTGCCAGCAGCTTGATTCAAGGCTACGAGCAGTACTTC
CASSLIQGYEQYF
>NA|NA|TRBJ1-3|TRBV5-5
TGTGCCAGCAGCTTTACCAGCCTCTCTGGAAACACCATATATTTT
CASSFTSLSGNTIYF
>TRBD1|NA|TRBJ1-2|TRBV2
TGTGCCAGCAGTCCCGGGACAGGGGTAGGCTACACCTTC
CASSPGTGVGYTF
>NA|NA|TRBJ1-3|TRBV28
TGTGCCAGCAGCCTGGTGGCTGGAAACACCATATATTTT
CASSLVAGNTIYF
>NA|once|TRBJ2-7|TRBV5-4
TGTGCCAGCAGCTTAACAGCGAACTACGAGCAGTACTTC
CASSLTANYEQYF
>TRBD2|NA|TRBJ2-4|TRBV5-4
TGTGCCAGCAGCCTCTTTGGGGCGGGGGGAAACATTCAGTACTTC
CASSLFGAGGNIQYF
>NA|NA|TRBJ2-3|TRBV7-9
TGTGCCAGCAGCTTCGGACTCAGTGGCTCAGATACGCAGTATTTT
CASSFGLSGSDTQYF
>TRBD2|once|TRBJ2-7|TRBV28
TGTGCCAGCAGGTCCGGGACTACCGAGCAGTACTTC
CASRSGTTEQYF
>TRBD2|NA|TRBJ2-7|TRBV2
TGTGCCAGCGGACTAGAAAGGTACGAGCAGTACTTC
CASGLERYEQYF
>NA|NA|TRBJ1-6|TRBV3-1/TRBV3-2
TGTGCCAGCAGCGAAGGGGCGGCCGGTAATTCACCCCTCCACTTT
CASSEGAAGNSPLHF
>NA|NA|TRBJ1-2|TRBV7-9
TGTGCCAGCAGCTTAGGGGAGAACTCTGGCTACACCTTC
CASSLGENSGYTF
>TRBD1|NA|TRBJ2-3|TRBV12-5
TGTGCTAGTGGTACTGGGACAGCACAAACAGATACGCAGTATTTT
CASGTGTAQTDTQYF
>NA|NA|TRBJ2-7|TRBV2
TGTGCCAGCAGTCCCGACATGACCTACGAGCAGTACTTC
CASSPDMTYEQYF
>NA|NA|TRBJ1-1|TRBV5-6
TGTGCCAGCAGCTTTCCCGCGCTCTTGAACACTGAAGCTTTCTTT
CASSFPALLNTEAFF
>NA|NA|TRBJ2-3|TRBV10-1
TGCGCCAGCAGCCGAGAGAGGGGGAACACAGATACGCAGTATTTT
CASSRERGNTDTQYF
>NA|NA|TRBJ1-2|TRBV30
TGTGCCTGGAGTTCTCCAGTAACCCCGATCTATGGCTACACCTTC
CAWSSPVTPIYGYTF
>NA|NA|TRBJ1-1|TRBV5-1
TGCGCCAGCAGCTTTGGCCTGAACACTGAAGCTTTCTTT
CASSFGLNTEAFF
>NA|NA|TRBJ2-1|TRBV5-1
TGCGCCAGCAGCTTGATTGAGGGCCCCTACAATGAGCAGTTCTTC
CASSLIEGPYNEQFF
>NA|NA|TRBJ1-6|TRBV14
TGTGCCAGCAGCGGCCGGGACTGGCAACCCCTCCACTTT
CASSGRDWQPLHF